This T cell receptor (beta chain) was found in a study of blood T cell repertoires in COVID-19 (dated by TCRdb to 2020 to 2021). Regarding the study in general: Samples covering the acute and convalescent phases of COVID-19 were provided by collaborators in the United States, Italy and Spain. Where available, HLA class I and class II types were taken from metadata supplied by the sample provider and were not determined by assay-based typing. Deeply sampled blood TCRbeta repertoires from subjects exposed to, actively infected with, or recovered from COVID-19 were included in the dataset. The prospective study material was composed of cDNA or gDNA derived from T cells, B-cell-depleted T cells, or PBMCs. Nearly every sample came with metadata listing a de-identified subject ID, COVID-19 status, age in years and sex. The repertoires were released in a freely available public database intended as a resource for research on the immune response to SARS-CoV-2. The samples were drawn from two sources: the first 160 participants of the ongoing ImmuneRACE study, and fewer than 1,500 subjects contributed by 6 global collaborators.

The immunoSEQ Assay, a bias-controlled multiplex PCR, was used to amplify TCRbeta CDR3 regions from genomic DNA. As for how the authors treated the data: The number of nucleated cells in each sample was estimated by amplification of reference gene primers within the assay. Sequence reads were collapsed and filtered to measure the absolute abundance of every unique TCRbeta CDR3 rearrangement. Productive Simpson clonality was computed per sample as the square root of Simpson's diversity index over productive rearrangements. In its TCRdb copy, this immuneACCESS table keeps in-frame sequences only and misses some clones. Where compared with another copy, unresolved V genes explain less than half of these, and the others have no known cause. The V and J calls and the clone size are those of that table, but D and trimming were determined from the DNA. The sample data list 200,000 to 250,000 clones, and around 86% of these were observed just once. In total, the top ten clones hold about 4.5% of the sample.

In the case of this clone: It has no known antigen specificity. Qualities for individual bases were not recorded, and no much larger clone is one base off.

Collaborating institutions collected whole blood in K2EDTA tubes following their own protocols. Collaborator samples were shipped for TCRbeta analysis as frozen whole blood, isolated PBMCs, or DNA extracted from either sample type. Study-wide findings and limitations: Clinical and demographic metadata were provided uncurated, with the amount varying by source and participant.

Sequencing was carried out using peripheral blood. This clonotype was obtained from a man in his fifties or sixties with acute or convalescent COVID-19.

The bases read TGTGCCAGCAGTGGACAGGCCCAAGGGGATGAAGCTTTCTTT. It encodes CASSGQAQGDEAFF. This sequence uses TRBV2 and TRBJ1-1, with a weak D call of TRBD1 (6 bases match). Including the terminal cysteine and phenylalanine, the CDR3 comprises 14 residues. CDR3 DNA only is kept here, 42 bases in frame from base 1. From a lookup of the germline V gene, CDR1 and CDR2 are SNHLY and FYNNEI. V drops 4 bases and J drops 7 bases, leaving 16 bases in between. Beyond the CDR3, the reference TRBV2 and TRBJ1-1 genes provide the residues; the full variable domain reads: EPEVTQTPSHQVTQMGQEVILRCVPISNHLYFYWYRQILGQKVEFLVSFYNNEISEKSEIFDDQFSVERPDGSNFTLKIRSTKLEDSAMYFCASSGQAQGDEAFFGQGTRLTVV.